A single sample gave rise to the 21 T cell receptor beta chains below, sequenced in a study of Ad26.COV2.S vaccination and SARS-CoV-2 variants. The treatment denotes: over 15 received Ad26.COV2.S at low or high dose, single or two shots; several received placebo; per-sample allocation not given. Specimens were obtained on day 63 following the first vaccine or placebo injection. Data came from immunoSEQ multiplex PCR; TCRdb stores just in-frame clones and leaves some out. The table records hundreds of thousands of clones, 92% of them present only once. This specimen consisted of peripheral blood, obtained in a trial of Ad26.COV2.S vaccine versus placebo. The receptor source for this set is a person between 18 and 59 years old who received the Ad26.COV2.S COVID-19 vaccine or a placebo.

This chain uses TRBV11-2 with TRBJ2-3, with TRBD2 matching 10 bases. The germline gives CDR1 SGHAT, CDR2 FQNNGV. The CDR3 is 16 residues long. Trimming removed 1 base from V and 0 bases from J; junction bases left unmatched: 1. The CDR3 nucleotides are TGTGCCAGCAGCTTAGGGACTAGCGGAAGCACAGATACGCAGTATTTT. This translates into CASSLGTSGSTDTQYF.

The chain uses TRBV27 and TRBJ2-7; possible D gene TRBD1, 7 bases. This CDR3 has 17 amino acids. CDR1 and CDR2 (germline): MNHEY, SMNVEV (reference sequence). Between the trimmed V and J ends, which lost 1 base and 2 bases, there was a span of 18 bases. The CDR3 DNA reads TGTGCCAGCAGTTTATTTACCCCGGCAGGGGGGACCTACGAGCAGTACTTC. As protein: CASSLFTPAGGTYEQYF.

The chain's CDR3 is CASTKAYSNQPQHF. The CDR3 bases are TGTGCCAGTACGAAAGCTTATAGCAATCAGCCCCAGCATTTT. This sequence joins TRBV19 and TRBJ1-5; D is ambiguous. In germline, CDR1 is LNHDA, CDR2 SQIVND (reference sequence). Trimming took off 7 bases at V and 0 bases at J, with 10 bases between the two ends. The CDR3 has 14 amino acids.

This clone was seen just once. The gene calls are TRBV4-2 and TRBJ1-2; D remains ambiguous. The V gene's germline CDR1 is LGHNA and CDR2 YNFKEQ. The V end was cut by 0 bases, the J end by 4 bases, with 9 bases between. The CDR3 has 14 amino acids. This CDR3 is CASSQEKYGYGYTF. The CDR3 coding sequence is TGTGCCAGCAGCCAAGAAAAATACGGCTATGGCTACACCTTC.

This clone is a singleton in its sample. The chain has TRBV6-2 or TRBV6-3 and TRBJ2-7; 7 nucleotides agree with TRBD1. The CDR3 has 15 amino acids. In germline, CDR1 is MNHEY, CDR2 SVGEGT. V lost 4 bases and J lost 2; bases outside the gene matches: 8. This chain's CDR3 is CASSLTRQGPYEQYF. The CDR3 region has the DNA TGTGCCAGCAGTTTAACCCGACAGGGTCCCTACGAGCAGTACTTC.

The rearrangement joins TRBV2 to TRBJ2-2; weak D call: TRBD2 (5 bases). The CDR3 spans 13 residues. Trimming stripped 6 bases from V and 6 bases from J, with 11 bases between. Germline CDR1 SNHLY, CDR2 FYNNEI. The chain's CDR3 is CASRRRGAGELFF. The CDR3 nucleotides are TGTGCCAGCAGGCGACGGGGAGCCGGGGAGCTGTTTTTT.

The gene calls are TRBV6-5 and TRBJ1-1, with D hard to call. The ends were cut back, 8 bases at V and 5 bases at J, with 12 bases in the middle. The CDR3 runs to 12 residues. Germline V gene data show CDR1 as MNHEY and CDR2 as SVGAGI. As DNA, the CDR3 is TGTGCCAGCGGATCCATGATTACTGAAGCTTTCTTT. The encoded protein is CASGSMITEAFF.

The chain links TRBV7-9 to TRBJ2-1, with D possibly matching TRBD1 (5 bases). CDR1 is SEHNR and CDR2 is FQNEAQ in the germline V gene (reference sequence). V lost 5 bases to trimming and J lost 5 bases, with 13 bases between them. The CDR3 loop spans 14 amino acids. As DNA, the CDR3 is TGTGCCAGCAGCCCAGGGTCCCACCACAATGAGCAGTTCTTC. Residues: CASSPGSHHNEQFF.

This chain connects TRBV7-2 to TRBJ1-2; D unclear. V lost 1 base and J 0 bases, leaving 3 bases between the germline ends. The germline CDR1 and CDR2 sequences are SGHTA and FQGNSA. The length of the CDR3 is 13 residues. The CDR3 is CASSLVSNYGYTF. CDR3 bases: TGTGCCAGCAGCTTAGTTTCTAACTATGGCTACACCTTC.

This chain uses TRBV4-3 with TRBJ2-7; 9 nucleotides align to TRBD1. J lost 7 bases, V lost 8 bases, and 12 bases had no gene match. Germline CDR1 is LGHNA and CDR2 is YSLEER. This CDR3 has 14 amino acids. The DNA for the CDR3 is TGCGCCAGCGGTCCGGGACAGGGCCTGGGGGAGCAGTACTTC. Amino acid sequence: CASGPGQGLGEQYF.

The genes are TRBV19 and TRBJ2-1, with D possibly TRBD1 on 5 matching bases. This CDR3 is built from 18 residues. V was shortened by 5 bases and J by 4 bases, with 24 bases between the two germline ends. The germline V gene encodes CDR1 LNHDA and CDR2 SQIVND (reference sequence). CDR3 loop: CASSFGWKRSGPYNEQFF. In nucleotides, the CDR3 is TGTGCCAGTAGTTTCGGATGGAAACGGTCAGGGCCGTACAATGAGCAGTTCTTC.

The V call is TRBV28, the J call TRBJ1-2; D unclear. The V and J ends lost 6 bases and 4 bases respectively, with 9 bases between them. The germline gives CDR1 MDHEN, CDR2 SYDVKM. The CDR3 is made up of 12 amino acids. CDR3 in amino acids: CASSTATYGYTF. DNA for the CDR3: TGTGCCAGCAGCACAGCGACCTATGGCTACACCTTC.

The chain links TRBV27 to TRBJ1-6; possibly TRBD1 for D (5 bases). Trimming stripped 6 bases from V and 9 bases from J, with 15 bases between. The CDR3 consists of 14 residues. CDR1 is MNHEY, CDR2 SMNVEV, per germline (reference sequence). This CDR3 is CASSRQPLGSPLHF. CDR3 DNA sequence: TGTGCCAGCAGCCGACAGCCCCTTGGTTCACCCCTCCACTTT.

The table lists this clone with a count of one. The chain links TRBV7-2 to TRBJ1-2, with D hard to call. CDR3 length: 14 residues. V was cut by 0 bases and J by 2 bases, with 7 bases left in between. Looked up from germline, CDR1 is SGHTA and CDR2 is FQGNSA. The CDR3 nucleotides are TGTGCCAGCAGCTTAGCGGCAGCCAACTATGGCTACACCTTC. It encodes CASSLAAANYGYTF.

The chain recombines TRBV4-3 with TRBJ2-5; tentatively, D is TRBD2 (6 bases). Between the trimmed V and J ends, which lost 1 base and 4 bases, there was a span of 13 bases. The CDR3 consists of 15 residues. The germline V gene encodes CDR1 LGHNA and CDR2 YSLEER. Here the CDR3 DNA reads TGCGCCAGCAGCCAAGGCGGGACCTCGGGAGAGACCCAGTACTTC. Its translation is CASSQGGTSGETQYF.

The chain's CDR3 is CASSQTGTDTQYF. CDR3 sequence (DNA): TGCGCCAGCAGCCAGACAGGAACAGATACGCAGTATTTT. This chain links TRBV4-3 with TRBJ2-3, with a possible D match to TRBD1 (6 bases). Trimming took off 3 bases at V and 3 bases at J, with 7 bases between the two ends. This CDR3 has 13 residues. Germline V gene lookup returns CDR1 LGHNA and CDR2 YSLEER.

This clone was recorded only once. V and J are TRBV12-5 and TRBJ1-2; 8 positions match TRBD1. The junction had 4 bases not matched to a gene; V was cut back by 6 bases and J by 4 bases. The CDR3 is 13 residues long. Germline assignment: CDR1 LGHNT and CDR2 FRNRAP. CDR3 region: CASGGDRLYGYTF. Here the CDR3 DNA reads TGTGCTAGTGGGGGGGACAGGCTCTATGGCTACACCTTC.

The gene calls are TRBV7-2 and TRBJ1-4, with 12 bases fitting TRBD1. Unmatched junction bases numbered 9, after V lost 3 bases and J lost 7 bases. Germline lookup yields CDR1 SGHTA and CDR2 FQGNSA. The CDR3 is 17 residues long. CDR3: CASSFHRDRGQSEKLFF. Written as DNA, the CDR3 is TGTGCCAGCAGCTTCCACCGGGACAGGGGGCAAAGTGAAAAACTGTTTTTT.

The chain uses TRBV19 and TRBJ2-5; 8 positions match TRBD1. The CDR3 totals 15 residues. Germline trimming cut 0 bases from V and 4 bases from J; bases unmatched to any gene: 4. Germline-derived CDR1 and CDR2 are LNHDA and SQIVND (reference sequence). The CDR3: CASSIDRGLSETQYF. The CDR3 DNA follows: TGTGCCAGTAGTATAGACAGGGGGCTATCAGAGACCCAGTACTTC.

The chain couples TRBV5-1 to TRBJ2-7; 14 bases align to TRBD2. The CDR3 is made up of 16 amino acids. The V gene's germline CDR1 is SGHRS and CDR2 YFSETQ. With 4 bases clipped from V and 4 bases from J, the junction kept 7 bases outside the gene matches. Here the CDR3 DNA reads TGCGCCAGCAGCCCCGGACTAGCGGGGGGTTTATACGAGCAGTACTTC. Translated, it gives CASSPGLAGGLYEQYF.

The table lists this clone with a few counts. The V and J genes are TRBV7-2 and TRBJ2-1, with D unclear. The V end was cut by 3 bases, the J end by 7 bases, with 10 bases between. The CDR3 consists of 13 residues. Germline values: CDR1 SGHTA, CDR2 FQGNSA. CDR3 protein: CASSFIRANEQFF. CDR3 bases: TGTGCCAGCAGCTTTATACGGGCTAATGAGCAGTTCTTC.